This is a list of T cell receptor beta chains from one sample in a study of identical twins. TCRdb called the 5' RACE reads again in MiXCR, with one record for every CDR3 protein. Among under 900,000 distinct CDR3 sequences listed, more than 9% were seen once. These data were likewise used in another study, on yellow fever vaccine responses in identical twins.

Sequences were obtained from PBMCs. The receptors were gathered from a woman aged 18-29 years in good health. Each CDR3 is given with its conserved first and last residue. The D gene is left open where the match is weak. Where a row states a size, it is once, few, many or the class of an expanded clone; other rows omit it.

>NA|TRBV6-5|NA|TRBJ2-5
CASSYGLGQETQYF
TGTGCCAGCAGTTACGGACTTGGGCAAGAGACCCAGTACTTC
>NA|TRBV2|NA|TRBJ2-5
CASSEGGGHPKETQYF
TGTGCCAGCAGTGAAGGTGGGGGGCACCCCAAGGAGACCCAGTACTTC
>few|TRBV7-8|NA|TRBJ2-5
CASRRLEETQYF
TGTGCCAGCAGGCGACTTGAAGAGACCCAGTACTTC
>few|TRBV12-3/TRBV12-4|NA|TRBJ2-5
CASSAPDGLETQYF
TGTGCCAGCAGTGCGCCGGACGGTTTGGAGACCCAGTACTTC
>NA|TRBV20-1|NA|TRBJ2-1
CSADSRAGPGEEQFF
TGCAGTGCCGATTCGAGGGCGGGACCTGGGGAGGAGCAGTTCTTC
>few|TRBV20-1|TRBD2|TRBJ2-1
CSASPGGTSERPGSYNEQFF
TGCAGTGCTAGCCCAGGCGGGACTAGCGAGCGGCCTGGTTCCTACAATGAGCAGTTCTTC
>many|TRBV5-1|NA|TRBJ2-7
CASSLGAHEQYF
TGCGCCAGCAGCTTGGGGGCTCACGAGCAGTACTTC
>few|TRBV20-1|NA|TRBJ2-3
CSARRPETSTDTQYF
TGCAGTGCTAGAAGACCTGAAACTAGCACAGATACGCAGTATTTT
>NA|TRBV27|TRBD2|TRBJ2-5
CASSARGLAGFSRETQYF
TGTGCCAGCAGTGCCCGGGGACTAGCGGGATTTTCAAGGGAGACCCAGTACTTC
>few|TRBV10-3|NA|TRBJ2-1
CAISESTRNNEQFF
TGTGCCATCAGTGAGTCGACTCGCAACAATGAGCAGTTCTTC
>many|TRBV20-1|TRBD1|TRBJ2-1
CSGGTGPYNEQFF
TGCAGTGGTGGGACAGGGCCATACAATGAGCAGTTCTTC
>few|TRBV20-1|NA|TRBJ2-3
CSARDSARGTDTQYF
TGCAGTGCTAGAGACTCGGCTCGGGGCACAGATACGCAGTATTTT
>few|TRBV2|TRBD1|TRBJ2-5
CASSRGGQAFRF
TGTGCCAGCAGCCGAGGGGGACAGGCCTTTCGCTTC
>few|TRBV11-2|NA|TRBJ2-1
CASSLMAVEGEQFF
TGTGCCAGCAGCTTAATGGCGGTAGAGGGGGAGCAGTTCTTC
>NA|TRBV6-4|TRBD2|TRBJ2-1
CASSTERGARYNEQFF
TGTGCCAGCAGTACCGAGCGGGGGGCCCGATACAATGAGCAGTTCTTC
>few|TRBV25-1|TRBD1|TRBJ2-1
CASSTPRDSTYNEQFF
TGTGCCAGCAGTACTCCCCGGGACAGTACCTACAATGAGCAGTTCTTC
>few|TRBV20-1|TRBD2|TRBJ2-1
CSARLTSGKQFF
TGCAGTGCCCGGCTGACTAGCGGAAAGCAGTTCTTC
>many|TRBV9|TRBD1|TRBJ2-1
CASTLTGYGTGYNEQFF
TGTGCCAGCACCCTAACGGGTTACGGGACAGGCTACAATGAGCAGTTCTTC
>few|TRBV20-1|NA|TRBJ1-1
CSARDRRGPNTEAFF
TGCAGTGCTAGAGATCGGCGAGGTCCGAACACTGAAGCTTTCTTT
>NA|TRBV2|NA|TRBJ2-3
CAILEATDTQYF
TGTGCCATCCTTGAGGCTACAGATACGCAGTATTTT
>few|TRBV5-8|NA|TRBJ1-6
CASSLARNSPLHF
TGTGCCAGCAGCTTGGCGCGGAATTCACCCCTCCACTTT
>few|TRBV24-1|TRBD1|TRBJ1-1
CATRQGLNTEAFF
TGTGCCACCCGACAGGGTCTGAACACTGAAGCTTTCTTT
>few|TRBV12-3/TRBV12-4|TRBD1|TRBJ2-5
CASSMDRVKETQYF
TGTGCCAGCAGTATGGACAGGGTCAAAGAGACCCAGTACTTC
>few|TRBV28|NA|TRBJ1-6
CASSLSLPESPLHF
TGTGCCAGCAGTTTATCACTCCCAGAGTCACCCCTCCACTTT
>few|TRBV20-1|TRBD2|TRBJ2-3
CSARDLQRGPVDTQYF
TGCAGTGCTAGAGATTTACAGCGGGGCCCCGTGGATACGCAGTATTTT
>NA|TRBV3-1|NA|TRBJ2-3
CASSPMTGGGADTQYF
TGTGCCAGCAGCCCGATGACCGGCGGGGGCGCAGATACGCAGTATTTT
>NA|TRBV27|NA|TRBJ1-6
CASSLSSGVSPLHF
TGTGCCAGCAGTTTAAGTAGTGGGGTCTCACCCCTCCACTTT
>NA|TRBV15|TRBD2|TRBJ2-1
CATSRDLAGGRNEQFF
TGTGCCACCAGCAGAGATCTGGCGGGGGGGAGGAATGAGCAGTTCTTC
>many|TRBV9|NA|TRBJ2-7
CASSEGPGSQYEQYF
TGTGCCAGCAGCGAGGGTCCGGGGAGTCAATACGAGCAGTACTTC
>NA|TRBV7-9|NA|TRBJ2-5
CASSPLENQETQYF
TGTGCCAGCAGCCCCCTGGAAAACCAAGAGACCCAGTACTTC
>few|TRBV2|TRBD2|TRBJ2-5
CASSLWGGLQETQYF
TGTGCCAGCAGCCTCTGGGGAGGGTTACAAGAGACCCAGTACTTC
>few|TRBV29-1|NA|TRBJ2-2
CSVERSGELFF
TGCAGCGTTGAAAGGAGTGGGGAGCTGTTTTTT
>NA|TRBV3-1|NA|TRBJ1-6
CASSKSGTNSPLHF
TGTGCCAGCAGCAAATCAGGGACGAATTCACCCCTCCACTTT
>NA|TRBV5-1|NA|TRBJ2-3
CASSSQGTRLSTDTQYF
TGCGCCAGCAGCTCACAGGGGACTAGACTAAGCACAGATACGCAGTATTTT
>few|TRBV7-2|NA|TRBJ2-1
CASSSSQGGSEQFF
TGTGCCAGCAGCTCGTCCCAGGGGGGAAGTGAGCAGTTCTTC
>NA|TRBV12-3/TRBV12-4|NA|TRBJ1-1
CASSLVSPGSTEAFF
TGTGCCAGCAGTTTAGTATCGCCCGGGAGCACTGAAGCTTTCTTT
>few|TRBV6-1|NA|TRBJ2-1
CASSTPFFVRGAYNEQFF
TGTGCCAGCAGTACCCCCTTTTTCGTCAGGGGGGCCTACAATGAGCAGTTCTTC
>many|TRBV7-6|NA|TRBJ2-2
CASSLPPGGETGELFF
TGTGCCAGCAGCTTACCACCAGGCGGGGAAACCGGGGAGCTGTTTTTT
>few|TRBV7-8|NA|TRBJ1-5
CASSFSAGTSNQPQHF
TGTGCCAGCAGCTTTTCGGCAGGGACTAGCAATCAGCCCCAGCATTTT
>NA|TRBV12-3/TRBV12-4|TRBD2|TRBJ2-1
CASSPGGGVGEQFF
TGTGCCAGCAGCCCGGGGGGAGGGGTCGGTGAGCAGTTCTTC
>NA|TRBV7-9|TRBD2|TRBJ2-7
CASSLAGGISYEQYF
TGTGCCAGCAGCCTAGCGGGAGGGATCTCCTACGAGCAGTACTTC